This T cell receptor beta chain was sequenced for a study of CD4 and CD8 cells across lung adenocarcinoma regions. The CDR3 length is 14 residues. One entry per CDR3 protein results from TCRdb running MiXCR on the PCR reads. Found here are about 16,000 distinct CDR3 sequences, 45% to 60% of them singletons; the top ten hold 55% to 65%. Localized lung adenocarcinoma, a non-small cell lung cancer, affected the donors. This TCR derives from a female donor with lung adenocarcinoma. The CD4 and CD8 labels of this study may be unreliable. The sequencing sample was made of CD8+ T cells from the center of a lung tumor. This chain links TRBV12-3 or TRBV12-4 with TRBJ2-3; D tentatively reads TRBD1 or TRBD2 (5 bases each). The last part of the DNA fits TRBJ2-1 better; the J call may be wrong. The CDR3 DNA reads as TGTGCCAGCAGTCCCCGTGGGGGTCACGAGACCCAGTTCTTC. It is translated as CASSPRGGHETQFF.